Reported below is one T cell receptor (beta chain). Its antigen is still unknown. Use of 60 Vbeta and 13 Jbeta primers characterized the PCR. Method: immunoSEQ multiplex PCR; TCRdb's copy keeps in-frame clones and lacks some. The sample lists about 92,000 clones, about 85% occurring once. This entry is derived from a study of cytomegalovirus exposure and HLA in healthy donors. Regarding the study as a whole: A later analysis found most CMV-associated TCR beta chains apparently HLA-restricted. Later on, an analysis showed TCR association rates differing by HLA locus, with DRB1 the most and HLA-C the fewest. With later analysis, a missense DCLRE1C variant became linked to TCR beta V- and J-gene trimming. CMV antigen specificity was confirmed in vitro for three CMV-associated chains.

Germline-derived CDR1 and CDR2 are MNHEY and SMNVEV (reference sequence). This CDR3 is 13 amino acids long. The V gene lost 6 bases and the J gene lost 3 bases, with 12 bases spanning the gap. This sequence originates from a girl aged 2-15 years in good health and CMV-seropositive. The sample consisted of PBMCs. The gene calls are TRBV27 and TRBJ2-7, with D possibly being TRBD1 (5 bases). Here the CDR3 reads CASRVQGSYEQYF. CDR3 coding DNA: TGTGCCAGCAGGGTTCAGGGCAGCTACGAGCAGTACTTC.